This T cell receptor (beta chain) comes out of a study of blood T cell repertoires in COVID-19. Study-level information: Nucleic acid was either cDNA or gDNA, and it came from T cells, B-cell-depleted T cells, or PBMCs.

Clones were sequenced by immunoSEQ multiplex PCR, and TCRdb holds only the in-frame ones, with some missing. The table includes 65,000 to 85,000 clones, more than 75% detected once. CDR1 SGDLS and CDR2 YYNGEE come from the germline V gene. The CDR3 contains 15 residues. V shed 2 bases and J shed 1 base, with 12 bases lying between them. The receptor was derived from a human donor in a cohort sampled during active COVID-19. The chain couples TRBV9 to TRBJ1-1; D not resolved. Sequencing was carried out using peripheral blood. The chain's CDR3 is CASSVGLTANTEAFF. As DNA, the CDR3 is TGTGCCAGCAGCGTGGGCCTAACAGCGAACACTGAAGCTTTCTTT.